Below, 8 T cell receptor beta chains from the same sample are listed, as sequenced in a study of spatial heterogeneity in lung cancer. General observations from the study: The study found that expanded intratumoral alpha and beta TCR counts tracked tumor mutation counts.

TCRdb re-called the 5' RACE reads through MiXCR, storing one row per CDR3 protein. The data show some 23,000 distinct CDR3 sequences, roughly 8.6% seen once. Antigens for these TCRs are unknown. Time point defined: sample taken at primary tumor resection. Sequences were derived from lung tumor tissue, sampled at surgery. The receptors derive from a male donor with early-stage non-small cell lung cancer.

This clonotype was recorded at least ten times. The chain employs TRBV12-5 and TRBJ2-1; TRBD2 matches 10 bases. V was pared by 7 bases and J by 10 bases, with 4 bases of the junction left unmatched. CDR3 length: 12 amino acids. Germline values: CDR1 LGHNT, CDR2 FRNRAP. As DNA, the CDR3 is TGTGCTAGTGCTCCGACTAGCGGGGAGCAGTTCTTC. This encodes CASAPTSGEQFF.

This clonotype came up a few times. This rearrangement joins TRBV20-1 to TRBJ2-7; D not resolved. V was pared by 3 bases and J by 0 bases, with 6 bases between. Germline-derived CDR1 and CDR2 are DFQATT and SNEGSKA (reference sequence). The CDR3 is 12 residues long. As DNA, the CDR3 is TGCAGTGCTAGCGGGTTCTCCTACGAGCAGTACTTC. Its protein product is CSASGFSYEQYF.

This clonotype was counted many times. The chain has TRBV7-2 and TRBJ2-5; D remains unclear. Between the trimmed V and J ends, which lost 3 bases and 5 bases, there was a span of 16 bases. Germline CDR1 SGHTA, CDR2 FQGNSA. The CDR3 covers 15 residues. In nucleotides, the CDR3 is TGTGCCAGCAGCTTCTATGGGCCGGGTCTGGAGACCCAGTACTTC. It specifies CASSFYGPGLETQYF.

This clonotype was recorded many times. The V and J genes are TRBV2 and TRBJ2-5, with D maybe TRBD1 (5 bases). V was cut by 4 bases and J by 4 bases, with 10 bases left in between. Germline loops: CDR1 SNHLY, CDR2 FYNNEI. This CDR3 is built from 13 residues. CDR3 sequence (DNA): TGTGCCAGCAGTGGAAGGGGTCGAGAGACCCAGTACTTC. Its protein product is CASSGRGRETQYF.

This clonotype was counted between two and nine times. The gene calls are TRBV29-1 and TRBJ2-2; D not resolved. V was trimmed by 2 bases and J by 3 bases, leaving 19 bases between them. Germline V gene data show CDR1 as SQVTM and CDR2 as ANQGSEA. The CDR3 is 17 amino acids. CDR3 nucleotide sequence: TGCAGCGTTGAATCCTTCGCCCCGCCCCATCACACCGGGGAGCTGTTTTTT. Translating gives CSVESFAPPHHTGELFF.

The V gene is TRBV20-1, the J gene TRBJ2-7; the D is unclear. CDR3 length: 14 amino acids. CDR1 DFQATT and CDR2 SNEGSKA come from the germline V gene (reference sequence). The V and J ends lost 0 bases and 1 base respectively, with 10 bases between them. CDR3 sequence reads: CSARDRELSYEQYF. The DNA of the CDR3 is TGCAGTGCTAGAGATCGCGAGTTGTCCTACGAGCAGTACTTC.

This clonotype is judged medium-sized. The rearrangement links TRBV7-2 to TRBJ1-1; TRBD1 is a possible D gene (5 bases). This CDR3 is 15 amino acids long. V shed 1 base and J shed 5 bases, with 14 bases lying between them. CDR1 and CDR2 (germline): SGHTA, FQGNSA. In nucleotides, the CDR3 is TGTGCCAGCAGCTTAGGGGCAGGGATAAGTACTGAAGCTTTCTTT. Residues: CASSLGAGISTEAFF. The full variable domain, rest sourced from reference TRBV7-2 and TRBJ1-1, is GAGVSQSPSNKVTEKGKDVELRCDPISGHTALYWYRQSLGQGLEFLIYFQGNSAPDKSGLPSDRFSAERTGGSVSTLTIQRTQQEDSAVYLCASSLGAGISTEAFFGQGTRLTVV.

At least ten counts were recorded for this clonotype. The chain uses TRBV11-1 and TRBJ2-3; no firm D call. V was cut by 3 bases and J by 2 bases, with 3 bases left in between. The CDR3 sequence is 12 residues long. Germline V gene sequence: CDR1 SGHAT, CDR2 FQDESV (reference sequence). The CDR3 DNA reads as TGTGCCAGCAGCTTTTCCACAGATACGCAGTATTTT. This codes for CASSFSTDTQYF.